This is a list of T cell receptor beta chains from one sample in a study of blood T cells in healthy people across ages. TCRdb called the 5' RACE reads again in MiXCR, with one record for every CDR3 protein. There are 870,000 or so distinct CDR3 sequences in the sample; more than 25% occur only once, and roughly 17% lies in the top ten. The sequenced sample consisted of blood. Source of these receptors: an elderly woman in good health. Both conserved end residues are trimmed from each CDR3. D genes are given only for firm matches. Clone size, where shown, is once, few, many, or a class for clones that have expanded.

cdr3_aa,d_call,j_call,clone_size,v_call
ASSSRDRAEQY,TRBD1,TRBJ2-7,-,TRBV11-2
ASSYDLNYGYT,-,TRBJ1-2,many,TRBV11-2
ASSLTGRRSQETQY,-,TRBJ2-5,-,TRBV7-3
ASSYVWFGAF,-,TRBJ1-1,few,TRBV6-2/TRBV6-3
ASRGNNQPQH,-,TRBJ1-5,many,TRBV6-2/TRBV6-3
ASSTDRLPYNEQF,TRBD1,TRBJ2-1,many,TRBV6-2/TRBV6-3
AWSVGGPGRGT,-,TRBJ1-2,-,TRBV30
ASSLPRDSVSTDTQY,-,TRBJ2-3,few,TRBV12-3/TRBV12-4
ASSDSGTNNEQF,-,TRBJ2-1,-,TRBV6-4
ASSFRDRNQPQH,TRBD1,TRBJ1-5,many,TRBV12-3/TRBV12-4